This T cell receptor beta chain appears in the sequencing data of a study of CD8+ T cells in alopecia areata. About the research overall: Spontaneously alopecic C3H/HeJ graft donors, about 6-12 months old, gave skin to roughly 7-10-week-old female C3H/HeJ mice.

CD4, CD8alpha, NKG2D, NKG2ACE and other markers were used to sort pooled cutaneous lymph node cells. RNA was isolated and reverse transcribed to cDNA, the sequencing template. The repertoire was sequenced with immunoSEQ multiplex PCR; TCRdb's copy has only in-frame clones and lacks some. Observed are about 4,000 clones, no singletons, with the top ten taking about 35%. Whole-study results and caveats: Alopecia totalis/universalis scalp especially showed more expanded CD8+ clones than normal scalp. Against the mouse data, patients shared TCRs less clearly, possibly for HLA reasons. Sequencing of scalp tissue also captures the resident alphabeta T cells of normal skin.

The V and J ends lost 1 base and 3 bases respectively, with 11 bases between them. CDR3 length equals 15 residues. Germline CDR1 and CDR2: NSHNY and SYGAGN. Many counts were recorded for this clone. Its antigen is still unknown. The gene symbols are mouse symbols. The read finishes 4 residues shy of the CDR3 end, and the germline J gene is used to complete it. The sequencing input was CD8+ T cells sorted from a lymph node. This receptor was taken from a C3H/HeJ mouse with alopecia areata. For the strain, the MHC haplotype given is H2-k. The chain combines TRBV13-1 with TRBJ2-1; perhaps TRBD2 as D (6 bases). The covered CDR3 bases are TGTGCCAGCAGTGATCGGGGGGAGGGCTATGCT. Translated, it gives CASSDRGEGYA. The entire CDR3 protein reads CASSDRGEGYAEQFF.